This T cell receptor (beta chain) was sequenced during a study of cytomegalovirus exposure and HLA in healthy donors. General study results and limits: The study carried out a later analysis of TCR beta sequences. It associated 15,000 to 20,000 of them with specific HLA alleles at a false discovery rate of 0.05. Researchers reported that a few CMV-associated chains were confirmed in vitro as CMV antigen-specific. Presence/absence analyses took donor sequencing depth as roughly uniform. Later on, analysis showed that most CMV-associated TCR beta chains appeared to be HLA-restricted.

Researchers ran the PCR with 60 Vbeta and 13 Jbeta primers. Libraries were prepared by immunoSEQ multiplex PCR; TCRdb keeps only in-frame clonotypes and omits some of them. Here the sample spans about 130,000 clones, around 68% being singletons. The ends lost 0 bases at V and 0 bases at J; junction bases unmatched: 3. The length of the CDR3 is 16 residues. Germline lookup yields CDR1 LGHNA and CDR2 YNFKEQ. There are a few counts of this clone. The target antigen is unknown. This TCR was recovered from a man aged 40-50 years in good health and CMV-seropositive. The sequenced sample was PBMCs. The chain recombines TRBV4-2 with TRBJ2-3; TRBD1 matches 7 bases. The CDR3 coding sequence is TGTGCCAGCAGCCAAGAAGGGGACAGCAGCACAGATACGCAGTATTTT. Residues: CASSQEGDSSTDTQYF.